This T cell receptor beta chain was sequenced for a study of T cell responses to AZD1222 COVID-19 vaccine. Repertoires were generated with immunoSEQ multiplex PCR, while TCRdb's copy carries only in-frame clones and drops some. The sample has 98,000 or so clones, about 88% seen once. Note on this clone: Antigen unknown.

Study results and limitations: Just a handful of AZD1222 recipients were seropositive at baseline. Donors were chiefly white British, with a greater number of females, and clonal diversity was perhaps underestimated. Repertoire sampling was restricted to post-peak T cell response timepoints.

The specimen comprised peripheral blood, sampled 28 days after the second AZD1222 dose. This receptor was taken from an adult who received the AZD1222 COVID-19 vaccine.

The CDR3 reads CASREASGNSYEQYF. CDR3 DNA sequence: TGCGCCAGCAGGGAAGCTAGCGGGAATTCCTACGAGCAGTACTTC. The rearrangement links TRBV5-1 to TRBJ2-7, with 9 bases fitting TRBD2. The V gene's germline CDR1 is SGHRS and CDR2 YFSETQ. The CDR3 covers 15 residues. The V gene end was trimmed by 5 bases and the J gene end by 1 base; junction bases not matched to a gene: 7.